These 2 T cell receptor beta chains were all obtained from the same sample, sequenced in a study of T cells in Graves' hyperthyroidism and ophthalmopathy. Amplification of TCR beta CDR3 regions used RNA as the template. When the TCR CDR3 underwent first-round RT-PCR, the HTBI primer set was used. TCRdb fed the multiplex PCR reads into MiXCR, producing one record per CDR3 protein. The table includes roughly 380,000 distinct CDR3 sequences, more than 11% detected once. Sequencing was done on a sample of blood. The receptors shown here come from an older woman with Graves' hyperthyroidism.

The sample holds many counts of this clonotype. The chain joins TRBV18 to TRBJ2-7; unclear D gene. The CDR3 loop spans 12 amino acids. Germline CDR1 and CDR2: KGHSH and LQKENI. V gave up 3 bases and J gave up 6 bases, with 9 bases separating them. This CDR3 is CASSPGRFEQYF. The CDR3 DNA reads TGTGCCAGCTCACCGGGAAGGTTCGAGCAGTACTTC. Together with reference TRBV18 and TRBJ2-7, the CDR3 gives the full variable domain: NAGVMQNPRHLVRRRGQEARLRCSPMKGHSHVYWYRQLPEEGLKFMVYLQKENIIDESGMPKERFSAEFPKEGPSILRIQQVVRGDSAAYFCASSPGRFEQYFGPGTRLTVT.

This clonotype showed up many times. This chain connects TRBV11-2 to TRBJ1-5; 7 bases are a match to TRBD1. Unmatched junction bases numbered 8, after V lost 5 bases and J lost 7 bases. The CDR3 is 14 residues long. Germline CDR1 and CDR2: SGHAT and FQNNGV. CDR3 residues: CASSPGTAGQPQHF. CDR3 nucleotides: TGTGCCAGCAGCCCCGGGACAGCCGGGCAGCCCCAGCATTTT.